Given below is one TCR beta chain in context. Its target is not known. After roughly 11 days in culture, the CD4+ T cells were isolated. Negative nucleocapsid antibody tests before and after vaccination confirmed no previous SARS-CoV-2 infection. Clones were read by immunoSEQ multiplex PCR, and TCRdb kept only the in-frame ones, dropping some. The sample includes 50,000 to 60,000 clones, about 83% seen only once; the top ten take approximately 2.8%. The ends were cut back, 0 bases at V and 0 bases at J, with 12 bases in the middle. The CDR3 loop spans 17 amino acids. CDR1 and CDR2 (germline): LNHNV, YYDKDF (reference sequence). This entry comes from a study of vaccination effects on CD4 cells after COVID-19. About the study: Supplemented with around 9.6 IU/ml IL-2 and 7.5 to 10 ug/ml peptides, 2 million to 2.5 million PBMC per well were kept in culture.

Study conclusions and caveats: Cross-reactivity toward common cold coronaviruses was confined to only 1 of 255 vaccine-induced clones in healthy vaccinees.

The material was CD4+ T cells from PBMCs cultured without peptide, obtained before COVID-19 vaccination. The chain recombines TRBV15 with TRBJ1-3, with D perhaps matching TRBD1 (6 bases). This TCR was recovered from a human donor who received a COVID-19 vaccine. CDR3 sequence reads: CATSRDRRGTSGNTIYF. The CDR3 region has the DNA TGTGCCACCAGCAGAGATCGGAGGGGGACCTCTGGAAACACCATATATTTT. The entire variable domain, with the rest obtained from reference TRBV15 and TRBJ1-3, is as follows: DAMVIQNPRYQVTQFGKPVTLSCSQTLNHNVMYWYQQKSSQAPKLLFHYYDKDFNNEADTPDNFQSRRPNTSFCFLDIRSPGLGDTAMYLCATSRDRRGTSGNTIYFGEGSWLTVV.